Described below is a single T cell receptor beta chain sequence and its context. The antigen is undetermined. The data derive from a study of spatial heterogeneity in lung cancer. Study results and caveats: Higher tumor mutation counts went along with higher counts of expanded intratumoral alpha and beta TCRs.

One entry per CDR3 protein results from TCRdb running MiXCR on the 5' RACE reads. Of 100,000 to 110,000 distinct CDR3 sequences in the sample, 3.5% to 5% were seen once. V was trimmed by 5 bases and J by 10 bases, leaving 17 bases between them. In germline, CDR1 is SGHTA, CDR2 FQGNSA. There are 13 residues in the CDR3. Time point denoted: sample taken at primary tumor resection. The chain couples TRBV7-2 to TRBJ2-5, with D unclear. The clonotype comes from a male donor with early-stage non-small cell lung cancer. Specimen: lung tumor tissue, collected at surgery. The CDR3 DNA reads TGTGCCAGCAGCCCGTGGGCCGACCGGGTCCAGTACTTC. It codes for CASSPWADRVQYF.